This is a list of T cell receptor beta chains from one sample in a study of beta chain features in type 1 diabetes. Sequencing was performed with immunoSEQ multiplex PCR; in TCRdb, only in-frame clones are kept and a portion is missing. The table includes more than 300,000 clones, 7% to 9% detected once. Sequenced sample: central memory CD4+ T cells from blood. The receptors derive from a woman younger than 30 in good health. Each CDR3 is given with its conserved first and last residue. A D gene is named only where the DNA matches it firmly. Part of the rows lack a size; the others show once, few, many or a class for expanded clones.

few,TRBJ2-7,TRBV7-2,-,TGTGCCAGCAGCTTAGTGAACTCCTACGAGCAGTACTTC,CASSLVNSYEQYF
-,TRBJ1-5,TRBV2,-,TGTGCCAGCAGTGAGAGACCCGGAGGGGAGCCCCAGCATTTT,CASSERPGGEPQHF
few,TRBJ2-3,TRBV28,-,TGTGCCAGCAGTTTATCCCGGGGCAGTAGCACAGATACGCAGTATTTT,CASSLSRGSSTDTQYF
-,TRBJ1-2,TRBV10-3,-,TGTGCCATCAGTGAAAGAGCGGGGGCCCGCGGCGAATATGGCTACACCTTC,CAISERAGARGEYGYTF
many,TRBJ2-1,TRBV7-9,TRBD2,TGTGCCAGCAGCTTAAGAAAAGGACTAGCGGGGTACAATGAGCAGTTCTTC,CASSLRKGLAGYNEQFF
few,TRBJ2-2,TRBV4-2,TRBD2,TGTGCCAGCAGCCAAGTCCGCGGGGGGTCCTGGAACACCGGGGAGCTGTTTTTT,CASSQVRGGSWNTGELFF
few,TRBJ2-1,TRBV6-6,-,TGTGCCAGCACCTTAGCGGCTCTATCCAATGAGCAGTTCTTC,CASTLAALSNEQFF
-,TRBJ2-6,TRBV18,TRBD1,TGTGCCAGCTCACGCATGCTATTGGGACAGGGGGCGCCTGGGGCCAACGTCCTGACTTTC,CASSRMLLGQGAPGANVLTF
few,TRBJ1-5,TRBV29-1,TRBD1,TGCAGCGTCTCCACAGGGGTGTACCAGCCCCAGCATTTT,CSVSTGVYQPQHF
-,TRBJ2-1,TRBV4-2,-,TGTGCCAGCAGCCAAGGACAGTACAATGAGCAGTTCTTC,CASSQGQYNEQFF
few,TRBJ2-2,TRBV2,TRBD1,TGTGCCAGCAGTTGGGGACAGACAACCGGGGAGCTGTTTTTT,CASSWGQTTGELFF
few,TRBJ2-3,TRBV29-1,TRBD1,TGCAGCGTCCGGGACAGGGGCCTGGTAGATACGCAGTATTTT,CSVRDRGLVDTQYF
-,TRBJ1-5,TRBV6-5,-,TGTGCCAGCAGTACAGGGATGGATCAGCCCCAGCATTTT,CASSTGMDQPQHF
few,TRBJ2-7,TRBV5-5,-,TGTGCCAGCAGCTTGACAGCAACCTACGAGCAGTACTTC,CASSLTATYEQYF
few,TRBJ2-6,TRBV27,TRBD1,TGTGCCAGCCGGGACAGGGTTACGTCTGGGGCCAACGTCCTGACTTTC,CASRDRVTSGANVLTF
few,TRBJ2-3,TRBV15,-,TGTGCCACCAGCAGAACTCAGGGTAGAGGTACGCAGTATTTT,CATSRTQGRGTQYF
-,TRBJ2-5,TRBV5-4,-,TGTGCCAGCAGCTTCTCGCAAGAGACCCAGTACTTC,CASSFSQETQYF
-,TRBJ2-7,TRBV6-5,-,TGTGCCAGCAGTTACTCAACAGGCTACGAGCAGTACTTC,CASSYSTGYEQYF
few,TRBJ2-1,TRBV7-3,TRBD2,TGTGCCAGCAGCTTACTAGCGGACGCCTACAATGAGCAGTTCTTC,CASSLLADAYNEQFF
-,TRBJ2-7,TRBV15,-,TGTGCCACCAGCCTTCCTTTCACCAACTACGAGCAGTACTTC,CATSLPFTNYEQYF
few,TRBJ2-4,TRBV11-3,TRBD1,TGTGCCAGCAGCTCAACCACAGGGGCCATTCAGTACTTC,CASSSTTGAIQYF
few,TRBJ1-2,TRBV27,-,TGTGCCAGCAGTCTGGGAGGGGGGGATGGCTACACCTTC,CASSLGGGDGYTF
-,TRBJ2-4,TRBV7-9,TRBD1,TGTGCCAGCAGTCCGAGGACAGGGGAGAACATTCAGTACTTC,CASSPRTGENIQYF
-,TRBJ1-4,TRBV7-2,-,TGTGCCAGCGGAGATTATGAAAAACTGTTTTTT,CASGDYEKLFF
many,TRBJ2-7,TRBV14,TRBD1,TGTGCCAGCAGCCAATTACAGGGGGTTTACGAGCAGTACTTC,CASSQLQGVYEQYF
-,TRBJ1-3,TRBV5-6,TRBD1,TGTGCCAGCAGCATAAGACAGGGGCACTCTGGAAACACCATATATTTT,CASSIRQGHSGNTIYF
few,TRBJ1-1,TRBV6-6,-,TGTGCCAGCAGCTACGAAGCCACTGAAGCTTTCTTT,CASSYEATEAFF
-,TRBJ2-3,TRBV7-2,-,TGTGCCAGCAGTGTCACAGATACGCAGTATTTT,CASSVTDTQYF
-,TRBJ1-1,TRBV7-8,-,TGTGCCAGCAGCTTCGACGAGTTGAGGACTGAAGCTTTCTTT,CASSFDELRTEAFF
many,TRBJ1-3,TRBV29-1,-,TGCAGCGCCGAGACCAGCTCTGGAAACACCATATATTTT,CSAETSSGNTIYF
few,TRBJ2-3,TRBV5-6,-,TGTGCCAGCAGCACAGGGACCTCAGATACGCAGTATTTT,CASSTGTSDTQYF
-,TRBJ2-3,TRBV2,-,TGTGCCAGCAGTCTTGCACAGATAAGCACAGATACGCAGTATTTT,CASSLAQISTDTQYF
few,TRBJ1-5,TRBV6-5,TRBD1,TGTGCCAGCAGTAAAGGACAGGGCAGGCAGCCCCAGCATTTT,CASSKGQGRQPQHF
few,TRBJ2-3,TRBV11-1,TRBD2,TGTGCCAGCAGAGCGGGAGTCTCAGATACGCAGTATTTT,CASRAGVSDTQYF
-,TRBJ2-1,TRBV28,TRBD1,TGTGCCAGCAGTTTACGAAGTCCGGGACAGGGGGACGATGAGCAGTTCTTC,CASSLRSPGQGDDEQFF
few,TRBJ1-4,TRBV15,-,TGTGCCACCAGCCGTAGGGACTCAGGGAATGAAAAACTGTTTTTT,CATSRRDSGNEKLFF
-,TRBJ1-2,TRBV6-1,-,TGTGCCATCAGTGAGCTTCAGGGAACCGGCTACACCTTC,CAISELQGTGYTF
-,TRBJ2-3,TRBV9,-,TGTGCCAGCAGCGCCTCTGGGGCAGATACGCAGTATTTT,CASSASGADTQYF
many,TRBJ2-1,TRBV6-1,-,TGTGCCAGCAGTGTGAGTCCCGGGGGTTACAATGAGCAGTTCTTC,CASSVSPGGYNEQFF
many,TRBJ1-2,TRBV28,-,TGTGCCAGCAGTTTAGGGGCAGGGAGACGAGATGGCTACACCTTC,CASSLGAGRRDGYTF
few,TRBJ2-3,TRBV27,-,TGTGCCAGCAGTTTATTAGGCAGTCTCAAGGGGACAGATACGCAGTATTTT,CASSLLGSLKGTDTQYF
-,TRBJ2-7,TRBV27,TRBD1,TGTGCCAGCACCCGGACAGGGGGAAGAAACGAGCAGTACTTC,CASTRTGGRNEQYF
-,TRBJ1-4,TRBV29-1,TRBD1,TGCAGCGCTGTGGGGACAGGGATTCACGGTAATGAAAAACTGTTTTTT,CSAVGTGIHGNEKLFF
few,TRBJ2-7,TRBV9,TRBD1,TGTGCCAGCAGCGTAGGGACAGGGGGTGTCGAGCAGTACTTC,CASSVGTGGVEQYF
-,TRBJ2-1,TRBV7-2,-,TGTGCCAGCAGCGGCAGCTCGGGAGTCAATGAGCAGTTCTTC,CASSGSSGVNEQFF
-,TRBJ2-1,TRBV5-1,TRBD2,TGCGCCAGCAGCTTCTTAGCGGGAGAAAATGAGCAGTTCTTC,CASSFLAGENEQFF
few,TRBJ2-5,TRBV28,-,TGTGCCAGCAGCTCCTCCGGGCTGGGCCAAGAGACCCAGTACTTC,CASSSSGLGQETQYF
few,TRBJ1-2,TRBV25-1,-,TGTGCCAGCAGTGAATGGGGCCAGGGCTATGGCTACACCTTC,CASSEWGQGYGYTF
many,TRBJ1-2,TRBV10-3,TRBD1,TGTGCCACCACGGACAGGGGGCAAGATAGTGGCTACACCTTC,CATTDRGQDSGYTF
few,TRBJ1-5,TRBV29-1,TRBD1,TGCAGCGTACTGACAGGGTTCAATCAGCCCCAGCATTTT,CSVLTGFNQPQHF
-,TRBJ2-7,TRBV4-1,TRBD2,TGCGCCAGCAGCCAAGAAATAGACATCGGTCGGACTAGCGGGATCTACGAGCAGTACTTC,CASSQEIDIGRTSGIYEQYF
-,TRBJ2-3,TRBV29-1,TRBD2,TGCAGCGTTGCCCTACTAGCGGGGGCGGGAGATACGCAGTATTTT,CSVALLAGAGDTQYF
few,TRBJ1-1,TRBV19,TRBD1,TGTGCCAGTGCCGACAGGGCTTGGATCCCTGAAGCTTTCTTT,CASADRAWIPEAFF